This TCR beta chain derives from a study of cytomegalovirus exposure and HLA in healthy donors (dated by TCRdb to 2017 to 2019). Regarding the complete study: An earlier analysis of about 560 of the donors reported 276 Gb of sequence data and approximately 120 million unique TCR beta sequences obtained from about 179 million T cells. In a later genetic analysis, genome-wide SNP genotypes for about 55% of the roughly 670 donors were used, and that subset was treated as a discovery cohort. To decide whether each TCR beta V gene segment behaved as functional or pseudogenic, an earlier analysis of approximately 600 of the donors relied on high-throughput TCR beta sequencing. High-throughput TCR immunosequencing, statistical association of individual TCRs with disease status, and machine learning were combined to predict cytomegalovirus infection status. In the later analysis, no new phenotypic data were used to find candidate immune exposures; instead, reliance was placed on TCR beta sequences and their occurrence across donors. Alongside the repertoire data, information on donor age, sex, ethnicity and CMV serostatus was compiled. The number of donors typed differed by locus, with roughly 620-630 for A, B, C, DRB1 and DQB1, approximately 500 for DQA1, nearly 610 for DPA1, and over 400 for DPB1. Around 320 gigabases of sequencing data and approximately 93 million unique TCR sequences were included in an early release covering roughly 700 HLA-typed donors. The study aimed to test whether signatures of past pathogen exposure could be identified by cataloging public T cell receptors. Besides the first cohort of roughly 700 subjects, a separate validation cohort made up of 120 different subjects was used. A later analysis re-examined previously published TCR beta repertoires from roughly 720 donors and added high-resolution HLA genotyping to investigate patterns of TCR occurrence. HLA typing covered class I and class II loci at four-digit resolution. The study used immunosequencing to profile the T cell repertoires of hundreds of subjects and linked those repertoires to cytomegalovirus serostatus. Several DR-DQ haplotypes were handled as single units for association and clustering because linkage in the cohort was strong. Of the approximately 400 genotyped donors, about 80% fell in the genetic ancestry cluster associated with self-reported Caucasian donors. All discovery cohort repertoires had been generated using a single sequencing platform. On average, around 200,000 unique TCR beta nucleotide sequences were sequenced per donor among 398 genotyped donors of the cohort, with roughly 18% of those sequences being non-productive.

Libraries were prepared through the immunoSEQ multiplex PCR assay. A mixture of 60 forward primers for TCR Vbeta segments and 13 reverse primers for TCR Jbeta segments was used in the multiplex PCR. The CDR3 region of rearranged TCR beta genes was amplified from genomic DNA by a multiplex PCR assay. On the Illumina HiSeq System, the amplified TCR beta libraries were sequenced as 87-base-pair reads. On the study's bioinformatics: A later analysis tallied some 79 million unique TCR beta chains across the 666 repertoires, and around 12 million of those chains were shared by two or more donors. A nearest-neighbor algorithm error-corrected the raw reads and collapsed the reads into unique sequences, merging closely related sequences to remove PCR and sequencing errors. Alignment of CDR3 sequences to IMGT reference sequences was used to assign V, D and J gene segments. For a sequence to be retained, at least a six-nucleotide match to both a V gene segment and a J gene segment was required. A rearrangement was called productive if the CDR3 had no stop codons and remained in frame with V and J, and every other rearrangement was called non-productive. Following IMGT convention, CDR3 was defined as the stretch from the second conserved V-encoded cysteine to the conserved J-encoded phenylalanine. In an earlier analysis of approximately 500 of the donors, sequences lacking an unambiguous match to a single V gene segment were excluded. In an earlier analysis of 500 to 750 of the donors, V segments were called functional above 56.7% productive rearrangements and were called segregating when the between-donor standard deviation exceeded 5%. A statistical classification framework was built for diagnosing cytomegalovirus status from the catalog of TCR beta chain sequences. In a later analysis, TCR nucleotide sequences were compared against IMGT/GENE-DB human TR gene sequences so that V and J genes could be assigned. Using the TCRdist pipeline, a later analysis assigned CDR3 sequences along with most-parsimonious VDJ recombination scenarios. In a later analysis, each TCR beta chain was defined by its CDR3 amino acid sequence together with its V-gene family, and reads lacking a unique V-gene family were excluded. A later analysis removed 592 highly shared, low-generation-probability nucleotide sequences to deal with suspected cross-contamination and a sequencing artifact. In a later analysis, a clonal expansion index for each public chain was calculated from normalized within-repertoire ranks of inferred template counts. In a later analysis, generation probabilities were computed using a VDJ recombination model fitted to out-of-frame rearrangements, and the results were checked against IGoR. In a later analysis, hypergeometric tests were used to score TCR-TCR, TCR-HLA and TCR-CMV co-occurrence, with a repertoire-size bias correction applied to TCR pairs. To estimate false discovery rates, a later analysis permuted the HLA or CMV assignments 20 times. In a later analysis, co-occurring TCRs were grouped using DBSCAN, and TCRdist sequence similarity was added for clustering within HLA-allele-positive subsets. For co-occurrence clustering, repertoires with fewer than 30,000 or more than 120,000 public chains were excluded, along with roughly 5 repertoires with anomalous nucleotide sharing. In its TCRdb copy, this immuneACCESS table keeps in-frame sequences only and misses some clones. Where compared with another copy, unresolved V genes explain less than half of these, and the others have no known cause. V, J and clone size are those of that table, while D and trimming were read from the DNA. The sample profile shows roughly 71,000 clones; roughly 60% of them were found once. Roughly 2.8% of the sample goes to the ten largest clones.

V gives up 4 bases and J gives up 0 bases, and the segment between their germline ends measures 21 bases. The CDR3 runs 19 amino acids, cysteine and phenylalanine included. Here the CDR3 DNA is all that survives: 57 bases in frame from base 1. CDR1 PRHDT and CDR2 FYEKMQ were looked up in the germline V gene (reference sequence). The investigation overall reported the following: The only immune exposure information available for the cohort was CMV serostatus. In this cohort, only TCR beta chains were sequenced, and detectable features were limited by the absence of alpha or paired-chain data. Most TCR sequences were observed very rarely across donors, whereas some public TCRs were present in many individuals. The authors suggested that the approach could potentially be generalized to other disease states and immunological phenotypes. According to a later analysis, parvovirus B19, influenza, CMV and Epstein-Barr virus appeared linked to several top co-occurrence clusters. Because some donors lacked HLA typing at each locus, the association tests relied only on the typed subset. The study gave a list of under 200 TCR beta chains associated with cytomegalovirus. According to a later analysis, TCR association rates differed among HLA loci, with DRB1 alleles showing the most associated TCRs and HLA-C alleles showing the fewest. At a false discovery rate of 0.05, a later analysis linked some 18,000 TCR beta sequences to specific HLA alleles. A later genetic analysis reported fewer N-insertions in productive TCRs among donors in an Asian-associated ancestry cluster than the roughly 690-donor mean. Three of the identified cytomegalovirus-associated TCR beta chains were confirmed in vitro to be specific for cytomegalovirus antigens. A later genetic analysis associated a missense DCLRE1C variant with V-gene and J-gene trimming of TCR beta chains, and an independent cohort replicated the association. In both the original and validation cohorts, the classifier was reported to diagnose cytomegalovirus status with high specificity and sensitivity. A later analysis found that most CMV-associated TCR beta chains appeared HLA-restricted, with HLA associations seemingly driven largely by CMV exposure. Because the 87-base-pair reads could not distinguish some IMGT-functional V segments, including TRBV6-2 and TRBV6-3, those segments were excluded. The presence/absence analyses assumed that sequencing depth was roughly uniform across donors, and that assumption may not be true. A further reported finding was that TCR beta sequences accurately predicted the HLA-A and HLA-B alleles for most subjects in the first cohort. Broadly in line with IMGT annotations, most TCR beta V segments showed up in productive rearrangements about 87% or about 30% of the time in an earlier analysis of roughly 590 of the donors. Linkage disequilibrium might explain the correlated functional status among segregating V segments, but an unknown experimental factor could not be excluded. A later analysis found that HLA-associated TCR beta chains were more clonally expanded and had lower generation probabilities than equally common non-associated chains. The sequencing pipeline was judged likely to have produced a cluster of highly shared sequence variants as a technical artifact. Assigning TCR associations to individual alleles was difficult when HLA alleles, especially DR and DQ, strongly co-occurred. The earlier analysis of approximately 590 of the donors excluded seventeen rarely observed V segments, including chromosome 9 orphons, because counts were too low.

The cohort was made up of around 720 healthy bone marrow donors. At the time of sampling, every cohort member was nominally healthy, though immune exposures that went unrecorded were likely present. The donor tested CMV seronegative and was one of the 352 seronegative cohort members. Each donor provided a peripheral blood sample, and peripheral blood mononuclear cells were used for TCR beta sequencing. The Qiagen DNeasy Blood Extraction Kit was used to extract genomic DNA from the blood cell samples. This clone showed up just once. Its antigen has not been determined. No base-level quality is on record; no much larger clone is a single base apart.

The chain joins TRBV13 to TRBJ2-2, and perhaps TRBD1 as D gene, on 5 matching bases. The sample comprised PBMCs. The source of this sequence is a man aged 25-40 years in good health and CMV-seronegative. The CDR3: CASSSALRELYANTGELFF. At the DNA level, the sequence is TGTGCCAGCAGCTCAGCCCTCAGGGAACTCTACGCGAACACCGGGGAGCTGTTTTTT.